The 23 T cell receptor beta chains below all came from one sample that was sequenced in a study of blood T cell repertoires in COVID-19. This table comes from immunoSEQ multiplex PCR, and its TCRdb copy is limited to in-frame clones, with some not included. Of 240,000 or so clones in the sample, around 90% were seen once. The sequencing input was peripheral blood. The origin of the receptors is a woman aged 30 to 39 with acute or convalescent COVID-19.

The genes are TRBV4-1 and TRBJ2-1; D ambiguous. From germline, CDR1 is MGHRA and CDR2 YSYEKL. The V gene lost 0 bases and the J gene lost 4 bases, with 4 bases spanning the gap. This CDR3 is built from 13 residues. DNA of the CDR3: TGCGCCAGCAGCCAAGATTTATACAATGAGCAGTTCTTC. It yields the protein CASSQDLYNEQFF.

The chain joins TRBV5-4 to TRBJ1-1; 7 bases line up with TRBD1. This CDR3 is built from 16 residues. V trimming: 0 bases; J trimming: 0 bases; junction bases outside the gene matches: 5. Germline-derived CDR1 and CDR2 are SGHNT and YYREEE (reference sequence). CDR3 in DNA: TGTGCCAGCAGCTTGGTTCCGGACAGGATGAACACTGAAGCTTTCTTT. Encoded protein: CASSLVPDRMNTEAFF.

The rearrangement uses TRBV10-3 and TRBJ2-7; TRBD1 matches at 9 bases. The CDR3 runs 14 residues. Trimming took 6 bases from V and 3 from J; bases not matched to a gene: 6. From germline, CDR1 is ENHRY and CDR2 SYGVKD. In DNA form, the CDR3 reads TGTGCCATCAGGGAGGGACAGGGTGTCTACGAGCAGTACTTC. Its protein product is CAIREGQGVYEQYF.

DNA of the CDR3: TGTGCCAGCAGCCAAGCTGGACAGATCTCCCGAATTAACTCTGGGGCCAACGTCCTGACTTTC. This codes for CASSQAGQISRINSGANVLTF. V gene TRBV3-1 (or the pseudogene TRBV3-2) combines with J gene TRBJ2-6; the D gene is possibly TRBD1 (6 bases). CDR1 and CDR2 from the germline V gene are LGHDT and YNNKEL (reference sequence). Trimming removed 1 base from V and 0 bases from J, with 22 bases in between. The CDR3 runs to 21 residues.

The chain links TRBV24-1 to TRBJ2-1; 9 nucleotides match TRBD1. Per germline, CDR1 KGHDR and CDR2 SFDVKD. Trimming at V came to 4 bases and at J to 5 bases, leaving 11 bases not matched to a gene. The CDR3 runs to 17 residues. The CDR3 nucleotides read TGTGCCACCAGTGAACGATCCGGGACAGGGTGGGACAATGAGCAGTTCTTC. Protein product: CATSERSGTGWDNEQFF.

The CDR3 loop reads CASSQGQGYTF. As DNA, the CDR3 is TGTGCCAGCAGCCAGGGACAGGGCTACACCTTC. The chain is built from TRBV7-8 and TRBJ1-2; 7 nucleotides match TRBD1. Germline-derived CDR1 and CDR2 are SGHVS and FQNEAQ. The ends lost 5 bases at V and 8 bases at J; junction bases unmatched: 2. This CDR3 comprises 11 residues.

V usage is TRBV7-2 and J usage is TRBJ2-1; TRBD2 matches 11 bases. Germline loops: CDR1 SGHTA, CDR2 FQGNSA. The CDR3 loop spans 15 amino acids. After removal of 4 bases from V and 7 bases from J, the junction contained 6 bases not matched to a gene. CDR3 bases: TGTGCCAGCAGCTCTGTAGCGGGAGGGGCTAATGAGCAGTTCTTC. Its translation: CASSSVAGGANEQFF.

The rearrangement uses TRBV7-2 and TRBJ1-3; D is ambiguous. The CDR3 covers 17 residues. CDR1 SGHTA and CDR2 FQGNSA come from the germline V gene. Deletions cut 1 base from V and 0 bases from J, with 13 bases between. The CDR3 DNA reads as TGTGCCAGCAGCTTAGAGTTCTCTGGGCGCTCTGGAAACACCATATATTTT. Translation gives CASSLEFSGRSGNTIYF.

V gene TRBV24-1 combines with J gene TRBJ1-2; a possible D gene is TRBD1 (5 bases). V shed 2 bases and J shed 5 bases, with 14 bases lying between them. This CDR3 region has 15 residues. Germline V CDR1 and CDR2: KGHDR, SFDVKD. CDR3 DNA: TGTGCCACCAGTGATTCTGGGGCAGGGATTTATGGCTACACCTTC. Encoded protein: CATSDSGAGIYGYTF.

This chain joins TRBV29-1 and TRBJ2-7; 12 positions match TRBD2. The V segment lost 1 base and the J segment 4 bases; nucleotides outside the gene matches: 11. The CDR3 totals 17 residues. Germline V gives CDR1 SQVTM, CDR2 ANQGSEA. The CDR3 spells CSVEAVASGRAVYEQYF. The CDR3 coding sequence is TGCAGCGTTGAAGCGGTGGCTAGCGGGAGGGCCGTATACGAGCAGTACTTC.

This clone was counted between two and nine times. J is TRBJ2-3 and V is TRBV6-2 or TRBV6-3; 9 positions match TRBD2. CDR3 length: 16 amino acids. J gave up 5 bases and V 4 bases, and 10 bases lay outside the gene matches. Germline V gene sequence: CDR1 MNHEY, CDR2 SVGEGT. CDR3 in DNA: TGTGCCAGCAGTTTGCGTAGCGGGAGATTCGGAGATACGCAGTATTTT. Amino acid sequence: CASSLRSGRFGDTQYF.

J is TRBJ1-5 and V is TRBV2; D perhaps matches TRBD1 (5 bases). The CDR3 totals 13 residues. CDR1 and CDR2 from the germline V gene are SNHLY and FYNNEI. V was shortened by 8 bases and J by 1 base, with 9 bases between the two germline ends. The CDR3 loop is CASGGDSNQPQHF. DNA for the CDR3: TGTGCCAGCGGGGGGGACAGCAATCAGCCCCAGCATTTT. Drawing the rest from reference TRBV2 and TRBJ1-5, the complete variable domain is EPEVTQTPSHQVTQMGQEVILRCVPISNHLYFYWYRQILGQKVEFLVSFYNNEISEKSEIFDDQFSVERPDGSNFTLKIRSTKLEDSAMYFCASGGDSNQPQHFGDGTRLSIL.

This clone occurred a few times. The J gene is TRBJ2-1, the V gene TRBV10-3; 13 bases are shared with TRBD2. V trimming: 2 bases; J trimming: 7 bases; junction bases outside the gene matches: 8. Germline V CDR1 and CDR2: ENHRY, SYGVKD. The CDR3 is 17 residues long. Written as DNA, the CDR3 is TGTGCCATCAGTGAGAGGGGGACTAGCGGGAACAGGAATGAGCAGTTCTTC. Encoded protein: CAISERGTSGNRNEQFF.

This CDR3 is CATGRAYEQYF. In DNA, the CDR3 is TGTGCCACGGGGAGGGCCTACGAGCAGTACTTC. The chain links TRBV6-5 to TRBJ2-7; 7 bases match TRBD2. Per the germline V gene, CDR1 is MNHEY and CDR2 is SVGAGI. The CDR3 has 11 residues. Trimming removed 10 bases from V and 2 bases from J; junction bases left unmatched: 2.

In nucleotides, the CDR3 is TGTGCCAGTAGTATCTCGGCCGGACTCACAGATACGCAGTATTTT. Translated: CASSISAGLTDTQYF. The chain is built from TRBV19 and TRBJ2-3; the D gene is possibly TRBD2 (5 bases). V was cut by 3 bases and J by 2 bases, with 12 bases left in between. Germline CDR1 reads LNHDA; CDR2 reads SQIVND (reference sequence). This CDR3 spans 15 amino acids.

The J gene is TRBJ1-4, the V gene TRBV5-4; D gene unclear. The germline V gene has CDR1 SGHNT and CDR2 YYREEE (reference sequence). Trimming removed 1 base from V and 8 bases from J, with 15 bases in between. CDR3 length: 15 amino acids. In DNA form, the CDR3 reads TGTGCCAGCAGCTTGCCCCCGGGCTCGGGAGAAAAACTGTTTTTT. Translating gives CASSLPPGSGEKLFF.

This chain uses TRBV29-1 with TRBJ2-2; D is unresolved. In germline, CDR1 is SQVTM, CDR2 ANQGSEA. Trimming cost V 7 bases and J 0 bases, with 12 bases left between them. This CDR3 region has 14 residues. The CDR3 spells CSGLSSSNTGELFF. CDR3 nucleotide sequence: TGCAGCGGTCTTAGTAGCTCGAACACCGGGGAGCTGTTTTTT.

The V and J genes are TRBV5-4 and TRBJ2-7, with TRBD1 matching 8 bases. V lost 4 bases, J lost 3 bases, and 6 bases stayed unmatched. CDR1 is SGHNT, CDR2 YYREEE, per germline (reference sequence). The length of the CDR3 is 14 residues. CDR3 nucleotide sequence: TGTGCCAGCAGCGCGGGACAGGAAGACTACGAGCAGTACTTC. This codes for CASSAGQEDYEQYF.

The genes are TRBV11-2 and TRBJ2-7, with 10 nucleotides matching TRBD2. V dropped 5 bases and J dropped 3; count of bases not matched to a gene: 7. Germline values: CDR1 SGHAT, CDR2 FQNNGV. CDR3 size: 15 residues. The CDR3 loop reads CASSQSSGSLYEQYF. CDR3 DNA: TGTGCCAGCAGCCAATCTAGCGGGAGTCTCTACGAGCAGTACTTC.

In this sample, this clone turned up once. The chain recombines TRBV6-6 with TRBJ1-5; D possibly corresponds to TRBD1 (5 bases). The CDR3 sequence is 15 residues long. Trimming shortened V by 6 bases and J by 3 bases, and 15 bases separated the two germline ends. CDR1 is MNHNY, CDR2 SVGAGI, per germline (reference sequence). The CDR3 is CASRDSPGNNQPQHF. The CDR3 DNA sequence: TGTGCCAGCAGAGATAGCCCAGGGAACAATCAGCCCCAGCATTTT.

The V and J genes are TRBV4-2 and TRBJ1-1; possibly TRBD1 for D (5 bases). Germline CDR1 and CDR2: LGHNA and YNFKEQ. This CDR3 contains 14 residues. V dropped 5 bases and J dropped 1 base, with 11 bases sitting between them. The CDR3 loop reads CASSRGSENTEAFF. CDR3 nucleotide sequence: TGTGCCAGCAGCAGGGGTTCGGAGAACACTGAAGCTTTCTTT.

The CDR3 DNA sequence: TGTGCCACCAGCAGAGAGGGACTAGCGGGAGTTAATGACTACAATGAGCAGTTCTTC. This gives the protein CATSREGLAGVNDYNEQFF. The chain carries TRBV15 and TRBJ2-1, with 14 bases identical to TRBD2. The J segment lost 3 bases and the V segment lost 0 bases, leaving 7 bases of the junction unmatched. This CDR3 is 19 amino acids long. The germline V gene encodes CDR1 LNHNV and CDR2 YYDKDF (reference sequence).

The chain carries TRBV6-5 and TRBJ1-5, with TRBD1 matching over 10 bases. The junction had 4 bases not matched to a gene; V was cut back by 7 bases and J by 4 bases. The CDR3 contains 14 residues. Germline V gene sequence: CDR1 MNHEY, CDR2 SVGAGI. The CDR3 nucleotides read TGTGCCAGCACCCGACAGGGGGCTAATCAGCCCCAGCATTTT. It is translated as CASTRQGANQPQHF.